Listed below are T cell receptor beta chains from one sample, sequenced in a study of beta chain features in type 1 diabetes. Clones were read by immunoSEQ multiplex PCR, and TCRdb kept only the in-frame ones, dropping some. In the table there are around 340,000 clones, approximately 9.7% of which are singletons. Source material: central memory CD4+ T cells from blood. The receptors derive from a man aged 25 to 40 with type 1 diabetes. Both conserved end residues are part of each CDR3. D genes are given only for firm matches. Clone size appears in some rows only: once, few, many, or a class for an expanded clone.

>-|TRBJ2-1|-|TRBV20-1
TGCAGTGCTAGTGCGAGGGAGCAGTTCTTC
CSASAREQFF
>-|TRBJ2-3|-|TRBV9
TGTGCCAGCACCGGTCCGGTCACGGATACGCAGTATTTT
CASTGPVTDTQYF
>-|TRBJ1-6|-|TRBV9
TGTGCCAGCAGCGAGAGCTCCTATAATTCACCCCTCCACTTT
CASSESSYNSPLHF
>few|TRBJ1-2|TRBD1|TRBV6-6
TGTGCCAGCAGTTACTCGACAGGGAACTATGGCTACACCTTC
CASSYSTGNYGYTF
>few|TRBJ1-4|TRBD1|TRBV30
TGTGCCTGGAGTGAGCCGGGACAGGGTGCTACTAATGAAAAACTGTTTTTT
CAWSEPGQGATNEKLFF
>-|TRBJ1-3|TRBD1|TRBV9
TGTGCCAGCAGCTCACGGACAGGGAATCGTGGAAACACCATATATTTT
CASSSRTGNRGNTIYF
>-|TRBJ2-1|-|TRBV7-9
TGTGCCAGCAGCTTATCAGTGGTGAATGAGCAGTTCTTC
CASSLSVVNEQFF
>-|TRBJ2-2|-|TRBV2
TGTGCCAGCAGGGGGGTAATTAACACCGGGGAGCTGTTTTTT
CASRGVINTGELFF
>few|TRBJ1-4|TRBD1|TRBV7-2
TGTGCCAGCAGCGCCCACAGGGGAACTAATGAAAAACTGTTTTTT
CASSAHRGTNEKLFF
>few|TRBJ2-5|-|TRBV29-1
TGCAGCGTTGTACGGGGGGCCCAAGCAACCCAGTACTTC
CSVVRGAQATQYF
>many|TRBJ1-6|TRBD1|TRBV6-5
TGTGCCAGCAGCTACGCAACAGGGGGCGGAGGGTCACCCCTCCACTTT
CASSYATGGGGSPLHF
>-|TRBJ2-3|-|TRBV5-1
TGCGCCAGCAGCTCCGGGGAAAGTGCGCAGTATTTT
CASSSGESAQYF
>-|TRBJ2-1|-|TRBV6-5
TGTGCCAGCAGTCGATCAGTGGAGCAGTTCTTC
CASSRSVEQFF
>-|TRBJ2-7|-|TRBV18
TGTGCCAGCTCACCCCGAAGGGGCAGTTACTACGAGCAGTACTTC
CASSPRRGSYYEQYF
>-|TRBJ2-3|-|TRBV4-3
TGCGCCAGCAGCCAACGGGACTTTGAGGATACGCAGTATTTT
CASSQRDFEDTQYF
>few|TRBJ2-5|TRBD2|TRBV10-2
TGCGCCAGCAGTCTAGCGGGGACAGAGACCCAGTACTTC
CASSLAGTETQYF
>few|TRBJ2-4|-|TRBV30
TGTGCCTGGAGCGTAGGTCGAGCAGCCAAAAACATTCAGTACTTC
CAWSVGRAAKNIQYF
>-|TRBJ1-3|-|TRBV11-2
TGTGCCAGCAGCCTAAGCACAGGGAGAAACACCATATATTTT
CASSLSTGRNTIYF
>-|TRBJ2-3|TRBD2|TRBV10-3
TGTGCCATCCGGCTAGCGGGGGGGACAGATACGCAGTATTTT
CAIRLAGGTDTQYF
>many|TRBJ1-5|-|TRBV28
TGTGCCAGCAATCCGGGGCAGAATCAGCCCCAGCATTTT
CASNPGQNQPQHF
>-|TRBJ2-1|TRBD1|TRBV4-3
TGCGCCAGCAGCCAAGAGGGAGCTTGGACAGGGGGCAGTGAGCAGTTCTTC
CASSQEGAWTGGSEQFF
>-|TRBJ1-1|-|TRBV7-9
TGTGCCAGCAGTCTCGGGGCAGGCTCGAACACTGAAGCTTTCTTT
CASSLGAGSNTEAFF
>-|TRBJ2-1|-|TRBV2
TGTGCCAGCAGTGGACCGTCGGGGACGAGGTCCTACAATGAGCAGTTCTTC
CASSGPSGTRSYNEQFF
>-|TRBJ1-2|-|TRBV18
TGTGCCAGCTCACCCGGGCAGGCTCCTAACTATGGCTACACCTTC
CASSPGQAPNYGYTF
>few|TRBJ1-6|-|TRBV6-5
TGTGCCAGCATCCCGTCGAGCTCCTATAATTCACCCCTCCACTTT
CASIPSSSYNSPLHF
>-|TRBJ2-3|-|TRBV7-9
TGTGCCAGCAGCTTAGGTACAGATACGCAGTATTTT
CASSLGTDTQYF
>few|TRBJ2-1|-|TRBV20-1
TGCAGTGCTAGTATTGGGAATGAGCAGTTCTTC
CSASIGNEQFF
>many|TRBJ2-7|-|TRBV19
TGTGCCAGTAGCACTTACGGCGCCGGCAATAGCGACGAGCAGTACTTC
CASSTYGAGNSDEQYF
>-|TRBJ2-7|TRBD1|TRBV7-2
TGTGCCAGCAGCTTAGCGGCAGGGGGCATCTACGAGCAGTACTTC
CASSLAAGGIYEQYF
>-|TRBJ2-7|-|TRBV29-1
TGCAGCGCAATATCCCAGGGTTACGAGCAGTACTTC
CSAISQGYEQYF
>-|TRBJ2-3|TRBD2|TRBV10-2
TGCGCCAGCAGTGATGAAGCTAGCGGGGGCACAGATACGCAGTATTTT
CASSDEASGGTDTQYF
>many|TRBJ2-6|-|TRBV11-2
TGTGCCAGCACCCCTAACCTCGGCAGGGTCTCTGGGGCCAACGTCCTGACTTTC
CASTPNLGRVSGANVLTF
>-|TRBJ2-7|TRBD2|TRBV30
TGTGCCTGGAGACGAAGCGGGGGCCACGAGCAGTACTTC
CAWRRSGGHEQYF
>few|TRBJ1-5|-|TRBV30
TGTGCCTGGAGCTCAGTCGGGTGGCGTCAGCCCCAGCATTTT
CAWSSVGWRQPQHF
>many|TRBJ2-5|-|TRBV7-7
TGTGCTAGCAGCTTAGAGGGGTCGGGTGAGACCCAGTACTTC
CASSLEGSGETQYF